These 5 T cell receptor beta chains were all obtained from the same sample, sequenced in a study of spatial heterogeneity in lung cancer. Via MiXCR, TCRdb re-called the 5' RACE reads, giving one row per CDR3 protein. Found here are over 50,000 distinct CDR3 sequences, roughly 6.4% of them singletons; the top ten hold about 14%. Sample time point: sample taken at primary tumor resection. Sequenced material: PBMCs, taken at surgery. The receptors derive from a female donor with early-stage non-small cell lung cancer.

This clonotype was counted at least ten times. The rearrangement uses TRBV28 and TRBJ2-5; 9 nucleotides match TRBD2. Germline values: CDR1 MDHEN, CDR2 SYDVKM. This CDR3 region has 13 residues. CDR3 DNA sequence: TGTGCGGGCACGACTAGCGGCCAAGAGACCCAGTACTTC. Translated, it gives CAGTTSGQETQYF.

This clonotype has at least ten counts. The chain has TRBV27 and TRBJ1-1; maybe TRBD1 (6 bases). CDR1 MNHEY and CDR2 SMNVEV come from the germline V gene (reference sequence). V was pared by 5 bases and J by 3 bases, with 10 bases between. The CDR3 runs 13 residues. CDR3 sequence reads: CASSHRQDTEAFF. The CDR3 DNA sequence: TGTGCCAGCAGTCACCGACAGGACACTGAAGCTTTCTTT.

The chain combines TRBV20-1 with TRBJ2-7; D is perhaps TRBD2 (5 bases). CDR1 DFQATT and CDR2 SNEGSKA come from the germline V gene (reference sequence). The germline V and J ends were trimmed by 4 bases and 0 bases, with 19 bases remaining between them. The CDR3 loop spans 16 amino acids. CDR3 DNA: TGCAGTGCTAACATTCGAGAGGACTTGCTCTCCTACGAGCAGTACTTC. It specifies CSANIREDLLSYEQYF.

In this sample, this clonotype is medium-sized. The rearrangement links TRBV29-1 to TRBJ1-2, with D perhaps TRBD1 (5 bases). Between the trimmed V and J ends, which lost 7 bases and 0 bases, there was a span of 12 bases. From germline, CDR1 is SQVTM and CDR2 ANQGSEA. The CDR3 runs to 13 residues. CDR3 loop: CSGGRGANYGYTF. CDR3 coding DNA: TGCAGCGGGGGTCGGGGGGCTAACTATGGCTACACCTTC.

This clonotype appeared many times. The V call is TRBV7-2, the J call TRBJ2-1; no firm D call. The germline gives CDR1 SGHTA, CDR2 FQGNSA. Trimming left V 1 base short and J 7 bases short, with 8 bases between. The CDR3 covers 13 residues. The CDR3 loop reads CASSLEEWNEQFF. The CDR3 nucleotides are TGTGCCAGCAGCTTAGAGGAGTGGAATGAGCAGTTCTTC.